The TCR beta chain under discussion was sequenced for a study of T cell responses to AZD1222 COVID-19 vaccine. Trimming pared 3 bases from V and 5 bases from J, leaving 7 bases between. The CDR3 is made up of 12 amino acids. Germline V lookup: CDR1 LGHDT, CDR2 YNNKEL (reference sequence). The protocol was immunoSEQ multiplex PCR, while the TCRdb copy is restricted to in-frame clones and leaves out a portion. This table has over 100,000 clones, roughly 90% appearing once. The chain links TRBV3-1 (or the pseudogene TRBV3-2) to TRBJ1-1; no firm D call. Material: peripheral blood, obtained on day 0 of AZD1222 vaccination. The sequence was collected from an adult in good health. CDR3 sequence reads: CASSQGGTEAFF. The CDR3 DNA sequence: TGTGCCAGCAGCCAGGGAGGGACTGAAGCTTTCTTT.